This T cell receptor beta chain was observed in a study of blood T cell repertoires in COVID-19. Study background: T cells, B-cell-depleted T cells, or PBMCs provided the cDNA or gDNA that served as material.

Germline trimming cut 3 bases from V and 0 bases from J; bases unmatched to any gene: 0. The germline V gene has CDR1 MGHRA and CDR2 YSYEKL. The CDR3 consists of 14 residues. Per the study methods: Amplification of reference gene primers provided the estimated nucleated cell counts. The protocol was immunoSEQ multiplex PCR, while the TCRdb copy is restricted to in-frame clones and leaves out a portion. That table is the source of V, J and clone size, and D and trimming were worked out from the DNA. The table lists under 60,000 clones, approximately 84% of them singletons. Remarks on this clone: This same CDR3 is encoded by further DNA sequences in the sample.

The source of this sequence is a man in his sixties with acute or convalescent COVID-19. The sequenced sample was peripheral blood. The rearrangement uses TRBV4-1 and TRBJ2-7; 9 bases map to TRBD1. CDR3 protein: CASSQGQGSYEQYF. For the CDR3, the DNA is TGCGCCAGCAGCCAGGGACAGGGCTCCTACGAGCAGTACTTC.